This T cell receptor beta chain stems from a study of T cells after yellow fever vaccination. Regarding the study as a whole: A minor fraction of clonotypes spanned both CD4 and CD8 compartments.

This clonotype was picked up many times. What it binds is not known. CDR1 and CDR2 from the germline V gene are SQVTM and ANQGSEA. V was pared by 5 bases and J by 3 bases, with 10 bases between. The CDR3 consists of 12 residues. In TCRdb, the 5' RACE reads were re-called with MiXCR into one record per CDR3 protein. The sample lists about 350,000 distinct CDR3 sequences, 7% to 10% occurring once. This chain connects TRBV29-1 to TRBJ2-5; D possibly corresponds to TRBD2 (6 bases). The TCR originated in a man between 18 and 35 years old who received the YFV17D yellow fever vaccine. The sequences come from PBMCs, collected around 45 days after the first yellow fever vaccination. CDR3 bases: TGCAGCGTTCGCGGGGCAAAAGAGACCCAGTACTTC. Amino acids: CSVRGAKETQYF.